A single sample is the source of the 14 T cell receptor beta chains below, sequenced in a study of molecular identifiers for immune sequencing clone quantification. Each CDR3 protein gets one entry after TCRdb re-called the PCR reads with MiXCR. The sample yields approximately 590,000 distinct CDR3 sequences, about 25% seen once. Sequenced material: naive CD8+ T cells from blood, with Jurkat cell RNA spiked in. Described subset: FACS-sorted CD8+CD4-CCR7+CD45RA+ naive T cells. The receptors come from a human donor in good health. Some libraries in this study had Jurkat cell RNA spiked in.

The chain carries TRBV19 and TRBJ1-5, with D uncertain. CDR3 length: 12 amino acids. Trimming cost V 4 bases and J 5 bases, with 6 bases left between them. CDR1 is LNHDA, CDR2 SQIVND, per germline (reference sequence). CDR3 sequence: CASSNLHQPQHF. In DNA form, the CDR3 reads TGTGCCAGTAGTAACTTGCATCAGCCCCAGCATTTT.

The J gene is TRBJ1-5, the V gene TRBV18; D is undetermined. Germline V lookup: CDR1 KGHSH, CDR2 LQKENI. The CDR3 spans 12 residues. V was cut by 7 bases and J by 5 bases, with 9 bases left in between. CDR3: CASFPSHQPQHF. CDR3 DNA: TGTGCCAGCTTCCCGAGCCATCAGCCCCAGCATTTT.

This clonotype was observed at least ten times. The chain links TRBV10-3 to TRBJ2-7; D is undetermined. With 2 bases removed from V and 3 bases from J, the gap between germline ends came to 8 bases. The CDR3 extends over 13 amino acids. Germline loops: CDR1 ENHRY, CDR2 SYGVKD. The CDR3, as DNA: TGTGCCATCAGTGAGCTTGGGGTCTACGAGCAGTACTTC. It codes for CAISELGVYEQYF.

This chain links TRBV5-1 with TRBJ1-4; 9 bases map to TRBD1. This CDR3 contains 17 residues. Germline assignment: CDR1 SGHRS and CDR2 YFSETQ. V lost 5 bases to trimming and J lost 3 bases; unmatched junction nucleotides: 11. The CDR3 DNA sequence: TGCGCCAGCAGTTCGCGCGGGACAGGGAGGGCTAATGAAAAACTGTTTTTT. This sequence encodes CASSSRGTGRANEKLFF. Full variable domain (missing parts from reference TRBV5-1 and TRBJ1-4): KAGVTQTPRYLIKTRGQQVTLSCSPISGHRSVSWYQQTPGQGLQFLFEYFSETQRNKGNFPGRFSGRQFSNSRSEMNVSTLELGDSALYLCASSSRGTGRANEKLFFGSGTQLSVL.

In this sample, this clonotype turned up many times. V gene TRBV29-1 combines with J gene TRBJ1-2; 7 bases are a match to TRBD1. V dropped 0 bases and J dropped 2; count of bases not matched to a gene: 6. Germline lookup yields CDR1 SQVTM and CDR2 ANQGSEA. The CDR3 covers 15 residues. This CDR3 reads CSVEDGRQGNYGYTF. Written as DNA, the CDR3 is TGCAGCGTTGAAGATGGAAGACAGGGAAACTATGGCTACACCTTC.

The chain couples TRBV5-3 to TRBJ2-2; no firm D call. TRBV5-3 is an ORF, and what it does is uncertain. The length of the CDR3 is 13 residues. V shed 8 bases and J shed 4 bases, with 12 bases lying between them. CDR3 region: CASGWGVTGELFF. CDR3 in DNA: TGTGCCAGCGGATGGGGTGTCACCGGGGAGCTGTTTTTT.

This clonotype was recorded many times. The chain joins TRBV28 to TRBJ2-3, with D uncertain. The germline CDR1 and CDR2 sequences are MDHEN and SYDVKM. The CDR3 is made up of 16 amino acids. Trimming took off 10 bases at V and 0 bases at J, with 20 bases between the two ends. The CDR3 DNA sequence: TGTGCCACCACCCGGTCCCTGACCCCGAGCACAGATACGCAGTATTTT. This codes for CATTRSLTPSTDTQYF.

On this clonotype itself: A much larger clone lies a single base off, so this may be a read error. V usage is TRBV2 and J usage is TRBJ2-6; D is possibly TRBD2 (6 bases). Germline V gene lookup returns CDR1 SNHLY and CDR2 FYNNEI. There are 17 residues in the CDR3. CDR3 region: CASGTSGVGSGADVLTF. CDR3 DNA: TGTGCCAGCGGAACGTCGGGGGTGGGGTCTGGGGCCGACGTCCTGACTTTC. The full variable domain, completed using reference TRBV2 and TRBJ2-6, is EPEVTQTPSHQVTQMGQEVILRCVPISNHLYFYWYRQILGQKVEFLVSFYNNEISEKSEIFDDQFSVERPDGSNFTLKIRSTKLEDSAMYFCASGTSGVGSGADVLTFGAGSRLTVL.

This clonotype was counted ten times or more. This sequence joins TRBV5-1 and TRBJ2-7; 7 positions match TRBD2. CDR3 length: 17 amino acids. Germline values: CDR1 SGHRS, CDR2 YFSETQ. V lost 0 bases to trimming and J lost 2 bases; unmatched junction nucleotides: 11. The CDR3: CASSLALGSGEAYEQYF. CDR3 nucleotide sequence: TGCGCCAGCAGCTTGGCCTTGGGGAGCGGGGAGGCCTACGAGCAGTACTTC. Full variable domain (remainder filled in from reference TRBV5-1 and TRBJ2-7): KAGVTQTPRYLIKTRGQQVTLSCSPISGHRSVSWYQQTPGQGLQFLFEYFSETQRNKGNFPGRFSGRQFSNSRSEMNVSTLELGDSALYLCASSLALGSGEAYEQYFGPGTRLTVT.

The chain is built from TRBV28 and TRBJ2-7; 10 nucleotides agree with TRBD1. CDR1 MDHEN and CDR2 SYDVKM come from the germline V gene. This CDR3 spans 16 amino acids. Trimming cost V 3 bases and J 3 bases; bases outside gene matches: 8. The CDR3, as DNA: TGTGCCAGCAGTTTTCGGGACAGGGGACGATACTACGAGCAGTACTTC. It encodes CASSFRDRGRYYEQYF.

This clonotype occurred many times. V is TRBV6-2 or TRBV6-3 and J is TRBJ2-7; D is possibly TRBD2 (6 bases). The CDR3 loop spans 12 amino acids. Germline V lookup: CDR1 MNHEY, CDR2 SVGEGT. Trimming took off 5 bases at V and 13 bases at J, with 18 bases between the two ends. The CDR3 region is CASSAVGLPDYF. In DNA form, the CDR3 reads TGTGCCAGCAGTGCCGTCGGACTACCGGATTACTTC.

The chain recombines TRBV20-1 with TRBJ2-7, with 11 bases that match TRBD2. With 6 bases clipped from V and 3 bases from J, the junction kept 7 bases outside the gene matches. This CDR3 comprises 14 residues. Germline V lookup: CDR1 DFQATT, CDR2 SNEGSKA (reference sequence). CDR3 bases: TGCAGTGCCGAGGGACTAGCGGACTACTACGAGCAGTACTTC. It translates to CSAEGLADYYEQYF.

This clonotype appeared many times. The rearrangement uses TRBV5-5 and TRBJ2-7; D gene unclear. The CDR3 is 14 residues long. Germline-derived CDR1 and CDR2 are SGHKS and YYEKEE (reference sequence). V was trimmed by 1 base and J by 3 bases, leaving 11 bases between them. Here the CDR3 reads CASSLYGPIYEQYF. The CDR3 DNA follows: TGTGCCAGCAGCTTGTACGGGCCTATCTACGAGCAGTACTTC.

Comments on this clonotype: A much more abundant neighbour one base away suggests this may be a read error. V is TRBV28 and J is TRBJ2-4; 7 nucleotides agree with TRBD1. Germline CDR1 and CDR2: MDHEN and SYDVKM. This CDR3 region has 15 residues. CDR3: CAGSYEGGAENIQYF. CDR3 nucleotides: TGTGCCGGCAGCTATGAAGGGGGCGCCGAAAACATTCAGTACTTC. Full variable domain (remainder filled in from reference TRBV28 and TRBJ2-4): DVKVTQSSRYLVKRTGEKVFLECVQDMDHENMFWYRQDPGLGLRLIYFSYDVKMKEKGDIPEGYSVSREKKERFSLILESASTNQTSMYLCAGSYEGGAENIQYFGAGTRLSVL.